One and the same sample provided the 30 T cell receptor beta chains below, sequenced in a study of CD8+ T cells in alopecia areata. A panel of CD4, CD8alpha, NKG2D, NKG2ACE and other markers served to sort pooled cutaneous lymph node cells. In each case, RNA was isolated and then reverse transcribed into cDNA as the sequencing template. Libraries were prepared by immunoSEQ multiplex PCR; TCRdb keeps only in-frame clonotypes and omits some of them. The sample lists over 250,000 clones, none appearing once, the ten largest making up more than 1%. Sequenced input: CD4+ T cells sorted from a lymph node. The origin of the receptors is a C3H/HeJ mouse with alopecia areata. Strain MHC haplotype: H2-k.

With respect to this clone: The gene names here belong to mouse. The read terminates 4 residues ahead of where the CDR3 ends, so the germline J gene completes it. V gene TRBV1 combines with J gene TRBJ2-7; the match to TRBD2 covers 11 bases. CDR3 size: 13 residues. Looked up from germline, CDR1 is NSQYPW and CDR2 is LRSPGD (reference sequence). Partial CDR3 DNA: TGCACCTGCAGTTCGACTGGGGGGGAT. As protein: CTCSSTGGD. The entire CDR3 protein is CTCSSTGGDEQYF.

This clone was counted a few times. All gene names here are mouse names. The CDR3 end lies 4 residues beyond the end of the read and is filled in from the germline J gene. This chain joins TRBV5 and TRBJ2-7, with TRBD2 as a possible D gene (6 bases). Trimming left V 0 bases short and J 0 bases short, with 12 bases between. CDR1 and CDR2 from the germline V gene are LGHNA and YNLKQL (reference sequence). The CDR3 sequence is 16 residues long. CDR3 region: CASSQDSRGDSYEQYF. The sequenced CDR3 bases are TGTGCCAGCAGCCAAGATTCACGGGGGGACTCCTAT.

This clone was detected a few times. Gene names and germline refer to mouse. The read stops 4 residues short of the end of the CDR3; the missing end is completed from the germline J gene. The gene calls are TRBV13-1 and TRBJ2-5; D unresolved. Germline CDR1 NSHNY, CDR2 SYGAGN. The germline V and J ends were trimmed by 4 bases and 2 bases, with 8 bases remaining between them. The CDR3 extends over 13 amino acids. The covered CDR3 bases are TGTGCCAGCAGTACAGCGATCCAAGAC. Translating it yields CASSTAIQD. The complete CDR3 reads CASSTAIQDTQYF.

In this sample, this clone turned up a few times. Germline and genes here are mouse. This chain's CDR3 is CTCSGGQPQDTQYF. The DNA read from the CDR3 is TGCACCTGCAGTGGGGGACAGCCCCAAGAC. The V call is TRBV1, the J call TRBJ2-5, with 7 bases that match TRBD1. Read data end 4 residues before the CDR3 end; the end is taken from the germline J gene. Germline V gene data show CDR1 as NSQYPW and CDR2 as LRSPGD (reference sequence). Trimming at V came to 4 bases and at J to 2 bases, leaving 3 bases not matched to a gene. CDR3 length: 14 amino acids.

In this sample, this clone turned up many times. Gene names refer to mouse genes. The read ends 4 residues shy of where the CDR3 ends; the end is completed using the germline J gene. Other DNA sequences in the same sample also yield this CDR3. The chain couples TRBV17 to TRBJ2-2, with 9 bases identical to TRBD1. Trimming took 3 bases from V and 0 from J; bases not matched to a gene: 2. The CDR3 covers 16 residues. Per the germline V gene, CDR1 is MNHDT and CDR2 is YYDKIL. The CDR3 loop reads CASSRDRGANTGQLYF. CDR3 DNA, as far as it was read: TGTGCTAGCAGTAGGGACAGGGGTGCAAACACCGGG.

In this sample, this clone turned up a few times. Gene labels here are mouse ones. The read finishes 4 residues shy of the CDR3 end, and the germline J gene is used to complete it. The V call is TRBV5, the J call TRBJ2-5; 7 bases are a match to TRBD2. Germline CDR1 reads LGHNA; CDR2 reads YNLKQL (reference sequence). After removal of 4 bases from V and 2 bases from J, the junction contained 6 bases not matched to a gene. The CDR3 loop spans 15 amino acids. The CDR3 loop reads CASSPLGVGQDTQYF. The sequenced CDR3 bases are TGTGCCAGCAGCCCCCTGGGGGTTGGCCAAGAC.

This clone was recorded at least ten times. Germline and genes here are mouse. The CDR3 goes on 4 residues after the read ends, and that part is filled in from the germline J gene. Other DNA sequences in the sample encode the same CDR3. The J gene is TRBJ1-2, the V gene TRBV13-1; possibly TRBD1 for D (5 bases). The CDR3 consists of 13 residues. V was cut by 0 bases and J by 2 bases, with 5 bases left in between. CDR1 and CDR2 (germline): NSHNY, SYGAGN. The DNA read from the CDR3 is TGTGCCAGCAGTGATGAGGGGAACTCC. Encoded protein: CASSDEGNS. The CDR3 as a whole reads CASSDEGNSDYTF.

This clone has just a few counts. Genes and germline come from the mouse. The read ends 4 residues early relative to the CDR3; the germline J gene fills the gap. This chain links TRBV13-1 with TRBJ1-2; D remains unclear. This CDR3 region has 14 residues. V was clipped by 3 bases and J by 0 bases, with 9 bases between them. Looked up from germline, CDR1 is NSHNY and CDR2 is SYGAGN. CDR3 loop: CASSGDIANSDYTF. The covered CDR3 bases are TGTGCCAGCAGTGGAGACATAGCAAACTCC.

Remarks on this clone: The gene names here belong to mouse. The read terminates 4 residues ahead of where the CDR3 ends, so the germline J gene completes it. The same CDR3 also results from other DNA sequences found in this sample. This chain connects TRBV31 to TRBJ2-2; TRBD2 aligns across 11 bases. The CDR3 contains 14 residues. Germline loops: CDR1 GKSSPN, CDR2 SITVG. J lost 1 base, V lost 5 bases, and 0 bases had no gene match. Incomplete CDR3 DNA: TGTGCCTGGGGGACTGGGGGAAACACCGGG. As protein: CAWGTGGNTG. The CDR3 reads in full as CAWGTGGNTGQLYF.

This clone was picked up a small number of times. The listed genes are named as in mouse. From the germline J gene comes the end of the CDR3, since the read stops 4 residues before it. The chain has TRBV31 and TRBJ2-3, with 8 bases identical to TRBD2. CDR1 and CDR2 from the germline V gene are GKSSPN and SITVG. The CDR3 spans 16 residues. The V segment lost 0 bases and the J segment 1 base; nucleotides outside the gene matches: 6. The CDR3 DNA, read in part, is TGTGCCTGGAGTCTAGGGGGGGGCGTGGGTGCAGAA. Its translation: CAWSLGGGVGAE. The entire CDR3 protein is CAWSLGGGVGAETLYF. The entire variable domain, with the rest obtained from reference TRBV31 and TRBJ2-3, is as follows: AQTIHQWPVAEIKAVGSPLSLGCTIKGKSSPNLYWYWQATGGTLQQLFYSITVGQVESVVQLNLSASRPKDDQFILSTEKLLLSHSGFYLCAWSLGGGVGAETLYFGSGTRLTVL.

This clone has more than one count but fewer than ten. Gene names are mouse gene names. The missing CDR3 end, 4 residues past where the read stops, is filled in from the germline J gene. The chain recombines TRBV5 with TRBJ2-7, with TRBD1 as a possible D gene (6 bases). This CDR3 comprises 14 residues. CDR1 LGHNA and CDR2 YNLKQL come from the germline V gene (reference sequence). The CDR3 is CASSPSGTPYEQYF. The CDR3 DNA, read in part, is TGTGCCAGCAGCCCGTCCGGGACACCTTAT.

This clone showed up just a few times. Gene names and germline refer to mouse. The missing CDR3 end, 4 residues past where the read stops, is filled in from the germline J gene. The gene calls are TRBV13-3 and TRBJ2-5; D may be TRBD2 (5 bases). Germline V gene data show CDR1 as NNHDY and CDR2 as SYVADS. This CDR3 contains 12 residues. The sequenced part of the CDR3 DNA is TGTGCCAGCAGTGTGGGGAGAGAC. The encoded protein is CASSVGRD. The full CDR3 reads CASSVGRDTQYF.

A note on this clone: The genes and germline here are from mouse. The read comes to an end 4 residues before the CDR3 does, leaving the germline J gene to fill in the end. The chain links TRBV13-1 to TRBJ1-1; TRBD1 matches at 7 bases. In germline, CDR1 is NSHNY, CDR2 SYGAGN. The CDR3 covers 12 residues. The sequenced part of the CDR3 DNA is TGTGCCAGCGGGGAGACAGGGAGA. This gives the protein CASGETGR. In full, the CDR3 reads CASGETGREVFF.

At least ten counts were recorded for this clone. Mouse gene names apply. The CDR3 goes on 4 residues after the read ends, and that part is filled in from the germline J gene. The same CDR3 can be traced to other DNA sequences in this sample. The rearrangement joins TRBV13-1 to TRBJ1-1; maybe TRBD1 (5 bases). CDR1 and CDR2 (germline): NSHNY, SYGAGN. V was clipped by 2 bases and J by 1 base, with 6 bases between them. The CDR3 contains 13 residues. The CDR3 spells CASSEQGNTEVFF. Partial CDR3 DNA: TGTGCCAGCAGTGAGCAGGGAAACACA.

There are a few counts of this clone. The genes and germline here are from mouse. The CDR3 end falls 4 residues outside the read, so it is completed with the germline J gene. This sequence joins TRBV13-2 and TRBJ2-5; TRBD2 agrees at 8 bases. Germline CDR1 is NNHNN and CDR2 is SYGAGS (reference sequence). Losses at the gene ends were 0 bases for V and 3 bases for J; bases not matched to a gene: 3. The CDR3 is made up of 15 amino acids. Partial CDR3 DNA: TGTGCCAGCGGTGATGCACTGGGGGAACAAGAC. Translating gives CASGDALGEQD. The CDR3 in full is CASGDALGEQDTQYF.

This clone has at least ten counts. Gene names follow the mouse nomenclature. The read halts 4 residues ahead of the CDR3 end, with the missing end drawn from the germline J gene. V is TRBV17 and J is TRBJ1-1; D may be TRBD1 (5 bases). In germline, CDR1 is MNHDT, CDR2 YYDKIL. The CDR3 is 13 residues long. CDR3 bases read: TGTGCTAGCAGTAGAGATGAGGGGACA. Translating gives CASSRDEGT. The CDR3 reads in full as CASSRDEGTEVFF.

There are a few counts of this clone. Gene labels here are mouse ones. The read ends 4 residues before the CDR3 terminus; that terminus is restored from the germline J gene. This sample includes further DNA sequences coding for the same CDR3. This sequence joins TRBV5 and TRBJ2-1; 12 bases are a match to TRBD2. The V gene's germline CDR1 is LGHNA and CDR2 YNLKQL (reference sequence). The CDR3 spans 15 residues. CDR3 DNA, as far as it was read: TGTGCCAGCAGCCAAGAGGGGACTGGGGGGGCT. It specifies CASSQEGTGGA. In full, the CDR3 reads CASSQEGTGGAEQFF.

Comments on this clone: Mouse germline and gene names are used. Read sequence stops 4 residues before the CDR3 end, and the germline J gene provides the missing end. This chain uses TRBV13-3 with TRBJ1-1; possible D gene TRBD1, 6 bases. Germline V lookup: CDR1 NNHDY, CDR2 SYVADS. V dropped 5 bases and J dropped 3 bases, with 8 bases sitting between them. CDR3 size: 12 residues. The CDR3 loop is CASRQGDTEVFF. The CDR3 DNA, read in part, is TGTGCCAGCAGACAGGGCGACACA.

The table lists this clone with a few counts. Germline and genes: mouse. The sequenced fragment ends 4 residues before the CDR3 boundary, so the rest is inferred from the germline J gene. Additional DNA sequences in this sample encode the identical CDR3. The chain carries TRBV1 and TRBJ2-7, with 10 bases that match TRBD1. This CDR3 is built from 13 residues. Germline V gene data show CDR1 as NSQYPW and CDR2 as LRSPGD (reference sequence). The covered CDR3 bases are TGCACCTGCAGTGCGGACAGGGGGGAT. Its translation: CTCSADRGD. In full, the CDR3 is CTCSADRGDEQYF.

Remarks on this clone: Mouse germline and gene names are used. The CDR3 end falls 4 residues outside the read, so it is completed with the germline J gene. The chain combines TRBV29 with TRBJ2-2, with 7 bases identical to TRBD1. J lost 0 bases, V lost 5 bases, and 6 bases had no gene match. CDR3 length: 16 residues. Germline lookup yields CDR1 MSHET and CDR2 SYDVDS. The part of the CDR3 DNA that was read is TGTGCTAGCAGTCCGCCGGGACAGTCAAACACCGGG. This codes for CASSPPGQSNTG. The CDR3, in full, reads CASSPPGQSNTGQLYF.

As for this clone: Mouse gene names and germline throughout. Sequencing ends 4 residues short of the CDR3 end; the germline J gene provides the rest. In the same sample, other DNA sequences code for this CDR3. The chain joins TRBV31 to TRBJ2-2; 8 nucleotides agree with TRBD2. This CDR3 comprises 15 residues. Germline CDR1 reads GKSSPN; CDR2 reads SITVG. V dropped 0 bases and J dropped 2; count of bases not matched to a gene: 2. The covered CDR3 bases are TGTGCCTGGAGTCTGGGGGGGCGCAACACCGGG. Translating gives CAWSLGGRNTG. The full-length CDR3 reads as CAWSLGGRNTGQLYF.

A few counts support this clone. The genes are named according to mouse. This CDR3 is CASSITGGFYEQYF. Incomplete CDR3 DNA: TGTGCCAGCAGTATAACCGGGGGGTTTTAT. The V and J genes are TRBV19 and TRBJ2-7, with D perhaps TRBD2 (6 bases). The CDR3 goes on 4 residues after the read ends, and that part is filled in from the germline J gene. The CDR3 has 14 residues. Germline assignment: CDR1 FNHDT and CDR2 SITEND (reference sequence).

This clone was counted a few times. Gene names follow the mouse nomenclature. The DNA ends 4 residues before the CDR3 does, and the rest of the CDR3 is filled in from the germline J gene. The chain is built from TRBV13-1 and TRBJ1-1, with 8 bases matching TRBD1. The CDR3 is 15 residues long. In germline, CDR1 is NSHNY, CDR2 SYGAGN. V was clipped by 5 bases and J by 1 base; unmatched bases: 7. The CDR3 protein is CASSPGQEGNTEVFF. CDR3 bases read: TGTGCCAGCAGCCCGGGACAGGAGGGGAACACA.

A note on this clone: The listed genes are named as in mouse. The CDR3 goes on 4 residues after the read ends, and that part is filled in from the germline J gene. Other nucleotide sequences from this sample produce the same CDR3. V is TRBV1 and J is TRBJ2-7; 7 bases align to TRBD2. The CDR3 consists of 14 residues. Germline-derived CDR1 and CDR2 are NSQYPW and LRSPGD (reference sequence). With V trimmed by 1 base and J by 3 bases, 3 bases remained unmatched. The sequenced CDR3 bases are TGCACCTGCAGTGCAGTGGCTGGGGGCTAT. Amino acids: CTCSAVAGGY. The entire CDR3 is CTCSAVAGGYEQYF.

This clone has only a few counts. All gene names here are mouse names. The part of the CDR3 DNA that was read is TGTGCCAGCGGTGATGCAGACAATGCAAACACA. Translated, it gives CASGDADNANT. The full CDR3 protein is CASGDADNANTEVFF. The V call is TRBV13-2, the J call TRBJ1-1; the D is unclear. With the read ending 4 residues before the CDR3 end, the germline J gene is used to fill in that end. V gave up 0 bases and J gave up 0 bases, with 9 bases separating them. Germline lookup yields CDR1 NNHNN and CDR2 SYGAGS (reference sequence). The CDR3 has 15 residues.

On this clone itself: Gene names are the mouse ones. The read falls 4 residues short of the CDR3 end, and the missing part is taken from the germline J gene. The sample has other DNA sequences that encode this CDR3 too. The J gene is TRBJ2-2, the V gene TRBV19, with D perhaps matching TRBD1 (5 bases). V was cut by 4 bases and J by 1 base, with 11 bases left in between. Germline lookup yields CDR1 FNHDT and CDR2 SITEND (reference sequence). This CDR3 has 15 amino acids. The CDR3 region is CASSPPGQNTGQLYF. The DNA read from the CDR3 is TGTGCCAGCAGTCCCCCAGGGCAAAACACCGGG.

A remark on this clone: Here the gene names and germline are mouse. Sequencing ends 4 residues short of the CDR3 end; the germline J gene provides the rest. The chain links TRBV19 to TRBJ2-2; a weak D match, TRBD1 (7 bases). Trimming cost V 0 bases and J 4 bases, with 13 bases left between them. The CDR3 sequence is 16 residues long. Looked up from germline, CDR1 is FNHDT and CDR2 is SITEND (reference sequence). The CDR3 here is CASSIGGGDATGQLYF. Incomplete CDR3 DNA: TGTGCCAGCAGTATAGGAGGGGGCGATGCCACCGGG.

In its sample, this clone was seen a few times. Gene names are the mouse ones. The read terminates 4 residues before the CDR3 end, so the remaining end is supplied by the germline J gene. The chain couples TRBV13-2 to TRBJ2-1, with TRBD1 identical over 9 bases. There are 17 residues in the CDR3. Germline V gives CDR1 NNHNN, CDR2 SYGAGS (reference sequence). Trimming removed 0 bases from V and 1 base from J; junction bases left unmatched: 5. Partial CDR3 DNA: TGTGCCAGCGGTGATGCAAAGGGGACAGGGAACTATGCT. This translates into CASGDAKGTGNYA. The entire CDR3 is CASGDAKGTGNYAEQFF.

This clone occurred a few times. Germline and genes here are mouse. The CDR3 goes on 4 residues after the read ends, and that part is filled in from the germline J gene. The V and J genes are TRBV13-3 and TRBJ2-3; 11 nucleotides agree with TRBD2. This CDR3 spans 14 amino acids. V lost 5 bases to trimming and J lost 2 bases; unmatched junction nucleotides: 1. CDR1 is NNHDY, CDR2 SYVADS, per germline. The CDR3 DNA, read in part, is TGTGCCAGCAGGGGACTGGGGGATGCAGAA. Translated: CASRGLGDAE. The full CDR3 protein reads CASRGLGDAETLYF.

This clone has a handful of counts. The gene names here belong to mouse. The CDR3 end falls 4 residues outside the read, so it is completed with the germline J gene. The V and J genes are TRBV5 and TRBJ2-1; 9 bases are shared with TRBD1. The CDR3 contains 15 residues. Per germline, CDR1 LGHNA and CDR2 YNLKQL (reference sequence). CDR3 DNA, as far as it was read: TGTGCCAGCAGCCAAGTCGGGACAGGGAAGGCT. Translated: CASSQVGTGKA. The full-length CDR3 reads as CASSQVGTGKAEQFF.